Each of the 22 T cell receptor beta chains below was sequenced from the same sample in a study of T cells after yellow fever vaccination. In TCRdb, the 5' RACE reads were re-called with MiXCR into one record per CDR3 protein. The sample yields some 63,000 distinct CDR3 sequences, roughly 7.4% seen once. The sequencing here drew on CD8+ T cells sorted from PBMCs, taken 15 days after the yellow fever booster vaccination. These receptors were collected from a man aged 30 to 45 who received the YFV17D yellow fever vaccine.

This clonotype has a count of ten or more. This chain links TRBV4-3 with TRBJ2-7, with D perhaps matching TRBD1 or TRBD2 (5 bases each). CDR3 length equals 19 residues. CDR1 and CDR2 (germline): LGHNA, YSLEER. Trimming removed 0 bases at V and 2 bases at J, with 23 bases between. The DNA for the CDR3 is TGCGCCAGCAGCCAAGATTTAGTCATCGGGGCAGGGCCGACCTACGAGCAGTACTTC. Encoded protein: CASSQDLVIGAGPTYEQYF.

This clonotype was found many times. The chain is built from TRBV24-1 and TRBJ2-5; 9 bases agree with TRBD1. Per the germline V gene, CDR1 is KGHDR and CDR2 is SFDVKD. The CDR3 sequence is 15 residues long. Trimming removed 4 bases from V and 4 bases from J; junction bases left unmatched: 6. CDR3 region: CATSDRGQGRETQYF. The CDR3 DNA follows: TGTGCCACCAGTGACCGCGGACAGGGGAGAGAGACCCAGTACTTC.

This clonotype was counted many times. The J gene is TRBJ2-7, the V gene TRBV12-3 or TRBV12-4, with 8 bases lining up with TRBD1. The CDR3 is made up of 15 amino acids. V dropped 6 bases and J dropped 2; count of bases not matched to a gene: 9. The CDR3 loop reads CASSLGQGGPYEQYF. CDR3 nucleotide sequence: TGTGCCAGCAGCCTCGGACAGGGTGGCCCCTACGAGCAGTACTTC.

This clonotype was counted ten times or more. The rearrangement joins TRBV15 to TRBJ2-1, with D perhaps matching TRBD2 (7 bases). V was pared by 5 bases and J by 5 bases, with 13 bases between. This CDR3 contains 14 residues. CDR1 is LNHNV, CDR2 YYDKDF, per germline (reference sequence). The CDR3 coding sequence is TGTGCCACCAGCGTCGTCGGGGGGCACAATGAGCAGTTCTTC. Protein: CATSVVGGHNEQFF.

This clonotype has a single count. This may arise from a read error, as a much more abundant clone is one base away. This chain joins TRBV6-5 and TRBJ2-5; D perhaps matches TRBD1 (6 bases). This CDR3 has 12 amino acids. Germline CDR1 is MNHEY and CDR2 is SVGAGI. The CDR3 DNA reads as TGTGCCACCAGGACAGTCCAAGAGATCCAGTACTTC. It yields the protein CATRTVQEIQYF.

The V call is TRBV12-3 or TRBV12-4, the J call TRBJ2-7; D call uncertain. Trimming pared 6 bases from V and 4 bases from J, leaving 13 bases between. This CDR3 is 13 amino acids long. The CDR3 here is CASRQDDTYEQYF. For the CDR3, the DNA is TGTGCCAGCAGGCAGGATGATACATACGAGCAGTACTTC.

This clonotype was observed many times. This chain links TRBV19 with TRBJ2-1, with 10 bases aligning to TRBD2. Germline V gene data show CDR1 as LNHDA and CDR2 as SQIVND (reference sequence). Losses at the gene ends were 3 bases for V and 2 bases for J; bases not matched to a gene: 4. The CDR3 extends over 16 amino acids. The CDR3 loop is CASSIGAGGTYNEQFF. CDR3 sequence (DNA): TGTGCCAGTAGTATCGGAGCGGGAGGGACCTACAATGAGCAGTTCTTC.

This clonotype showed up many times. The gene calls are TRBV6-1 and TRBJ1-5; no reliable D call. Between the trimmed V and J ends, which lost 9 bases and 0 bases, there was a span of 9 bases. The CDR3 consists of 13 residues. From germline, CDR1 is MNHNS and CDR2 SASEGT. The CDR3 bases are TGTGCCAGTCGTGGGAGTAGCAATCAGCCCCAGCATTTT. This encodes CASRGSSNQPQHF.

The chain employs TRBV6-5 and TRBJ2-7, with 7 bases identical to TRBD2. This CDR3 spans 14 amino acids. Germline V CDR1 and CDR2: MNHEY, SVGAGI. The CDR3 nucleotides read TGTGCAACCTCGGGGCTAGCGGTAGCCATCGAGCAGTACTTC. Translating gives CATSGLAVAIEQYF.

This clonotype was recorded many times. The V and J genes are TRBV7-6 and TRBJ2-7; the match to TRBD1 covers 8 bases. The junction had 4 bases not matched to a gene; V was cut back by 5 bases and J by 1 base. There are 14 residues in the CDR3. The germline CDR1 and CDR2 sequences are SGHVS and FNYEAQ. This chain's CDR3 is CASSPTGGSYEQYF. Here the CDR3 DNA reads TGTGCCAGCAGCCCAACAGGGGGGTCCTACGAGCAGTACTTC.

The chain recombines TRBV28 with TRBJ2-7; D is unclear. The CDR3 runs 14 residues. Per germline, CDR1 MDHEN and CDR2 SYDVKM. Trimming removed 3 bases from V and 7 bases from J, with 16 bases in between. In nucleotides, the CDR3 is TGTGCCAGCAGTTTGAGGACGATCCTACGAGAGCAGTACTTC. It translates to CASSLRTILREQYF.

Ten or more counts support this clonotype. The chain uses TRBV7-8 and TRBJ2-2, with a weak D call TRBD1 (5 bases). The ends were cut back, 5 bases at V and 0 bases at J, with 16 bases in the middle. Germline V gene data show CDR1 as SGHVS and CDR2 as FQNEAQ. The CDR3 runs to 17 residues. CDR3 sequence (DNA): TGTGCCAGCAGCGCGCACAGGCTAGGCGCGAACACCGGGGAGCTGTTTTTT. Translated, it gives CASSAHRLGANTGELFF.

The table lists this clonotype with many counts. V is TRBV5-4 and J is TRBJ2-3; tentative D call: TRBD2 (5 bases). Germline lookup yields CDR1 SGHNT and CDR2 YYREEE (reference sequence). V shed 7 bases and J shed 4 bases, with 16 bases lying between them. The CDR3 length is 14 residues. The CDR3 sequence is CASALAAGADTQYF. CDR3 coding DNA: TGTGCCAGCGCCCTAGCAGCCGGAGCAGATACGCAGTATTTT.

Many counts were recorded for this clonotype. The rearrangement links TRBV9 to TRBJ2-2; the D gene could be TRBD1 or TRBD2 (5 bases each). The CDR3 consists of 12 residues. The germline gives CDR1 SGDLS, CDR2 YYNGEE. Trimming took 3 bases from V and 7 from J, leaving 7 bases between them. CDR3 coding DNA: TGTGCCAGCAGCGGGGGGAGCGGGGAGCTGTTTTTT. Protein: CASSGGSGELFF.

This clonotype was detected ten times or more. The chain carries TRBV7-2 and TRBJ2-3; 7 bases map to TRBD2. V lost 5 bases to trimming and J lost 8 bases; unmatched junction nucleotides: 4. There are 12 residues in the CDR3. Per germline, CDR1 SGHTA and CDR2 FQGNSA. CDR3 bases: TGTGCCAGCAGCGGCGGGAGTGTTACGCAGTATTTT. Protein sequence: CASSGGSVTQYF.

This clonotype has at least ten counts. This rearrangement joins TRBV7-6 to TRBJ2-7, with a weak D call TRBD1 (6 bases). Germline values: CDR1 SGHVS, CDR2 FNYEAQ. V dropped 1 base and J dropped 4 bases, with 17 bases sitting between them. The CDR3 contains 16 residues. The CDR3 bases are TGTGCCAGCAGCTTAGGTAGTCCAGGGGTTGAGTACGAGCAGTACTTC. Protein sequence: CASSLGSPGVEYEQYF.

A note on this clonotype: This may be a read error: a much more frequent sequence differs by one nucleotide. This chain links TRBV5-1 with TRBJ2-7; 10 bases fit TRBD1. The CDR3 extends over 16 amino acids. Germline lookup yields CDR1 SGHRS and CDR2 YFSETQ. V lost 4 bases, J lost 3 bases, and 10 bases stayed unmatched. The DNA of the CDR3 is TGCGCCAGCAGCCAGGACAGTTGGGACAGGGGCTACGAGCAGTACTTC. It codes for CASSQDSWDRGYEQYF.

This clonotype was counted at least ten times. The genes are TRBV3-1 and TRBJ2-2, with 12 bases aligning to TRBD1. V shed 4 bases and J 4 bases; nucleotides not matched to a gene: 7. CDR1 and CDR2 from the germline V gene are LGHDT and YNNKEL (reference sequence). The CDR3 has 17 residues. Here the CDR3 reads CASSPGQGADITGELFF. CDR3 in DNA: TGTGCCAGCAGCCCGGGACAGGGGGCGGATATCACCGGGGAGCTGTTTTTT.

This clonotype was found many times. This chain uses TRBV7-8 with TRBJ1-1; weak D call: TRBD1 (6 bases). Deletions cut 3 bases from V and 1 base from J, with 12 bases between. From germline, CDR1 is SGHVS and CDR2 FQNEAQ. The CDR3 is made up of 15 amino acids. CDR3 sequence: CASSLGGATNTEAFF. The DNA for the CDR3 is TGTGCCAGCAGCTTGGGGGGGGCGACGAACACTGAAGCTTTCTTT. Full variable domain (outside the CDR3, taken from reference TRBV7-8 and TRBJ1-1): GAGVSQSPRYKVAKRGQDVALRCDPISGHVSLFWYQQALGQGPEFLTYFQNEAQLDKSGLPSDRFFAERPEGSVSTLKIQRTQQEDSAVYLCASSLGGATNTEAFFGQGTRLTVV.

This clonotype was counted many times. The rearrangement uses TRBV7-6 and TRBJ2-7; D perhaps matches TRBD2 (5 bases). Trimming removed 2 bases from V and 7 bases from J, with 15 bases in between. The CDR3 loop spans 14 amino acids. Germline V gene lookup returns CDR1 SGHVS and CDR2 FNYEAQ. The CDR3 DNA reads TGTGCCAGCAGCTTACGGGTTGAGGGTGGGGAGCAGTACTTC. Encoded protein: CASSLRVEGGEQYF.

This clonotype was detected a few times. V usage is TRBV19 and J usage is TRBJ2-7; TRBD1 aligns across 7 bases. The CDR3 length is 12 residues. Germline lookup yields CDR1 LNHDA and CDR2 SQIVND (reference sequence). Germline trimming cut 4 bases from V and 6 bases from J; bases unmatched to any gene: 3. Here the CDR3 DNA reads TGTGCCAGTAGTACATGGACAGGCGAGCAGTACTTC. Its protein product is CASSTWTGEQYF.

This clonotype is medium-sized within its sample. The chain carries TRBV6-4 and TRBJ2-3; a possible D gene is TRBD2 (5 bases). Trimming stripped 4 bases from V and 6 bases from J, with 20 bases between. This CDR3 region has 16 residues. CDR1 is MRHNA and CDR2 is SNTAGT in the germline V gene. The CDR3 is CASSVSLEGGVDTQYF. CDR3 DNA sequence: TGTGCCAGCAGTGTTAGCCTGGAAGGAGGTGTGGATACGCAGTATTTT.